Sequencing of this T cell receptor (beta chain) was carried out in a study of cytomegalovirus exposure and HLA in healthy donors. Study-wide background: Genotyping showed 75% to 90% of fewer than 500 donors falling in the Caucasian-associated ancestry cluster. General observations from the study: Solely CMV serostatus was available to characterize immune exposure. Through in vitro validation, three CMV-associated chains were shown to be specific for CMV antigens.

PCR amplification relied on 60 Vbeta primers (plus 13 Jbeta primers). The assay was immunoSEQ multiplex PCR, and TCRdb's table has in-frame clones only and misses some. The sample records 200,000 to 250,000 clones, approximately 78% being singletons. CDR3 length: 15 amino acids. Germline trimming cut 6 bases from V and 2 bases from J; bases unmatched to any gene: 6. Per germline, CDR1 MNHNS and CDR2 SASEGT. Concerning this clone itself: What it recognizes is unknown.

The study sampled nominally healthy donors, though unrecorded immune exposures were likely. The chain uses TRBV6-1 and TRBJ1-3; 8 bases align to TRBD1. The specimen sequenced was PBMCs. This TCR came from a man between 25 and 39 years old in good health and CMV-seronegative. As DNA, the CDR3 is TGTGCCAGCAGAGCCCAGGGGGCTGCTGGAAACACCATATATTTT. Its translation: CASRAQGAAGNTIYF.